This TCR beta chain is from a study of CXCR3-negative and CXCR3-positive naive CD8 T cells. Per CD8+ T cell subset, triplicate sorts of 310,000 or so cells each were done. A remark on this clonotype: Its specificity is not known.

Points from the study as a whole: CXCR3-expressing naive cells carried TRB CDR3s more hydrophobic than those of CXCR3-negative naive cells. Naive CXCR3-negative cells resembled naive CXCR3-positive cells in TRBV-TRBJ usage; memory cells differed.

Germline V lookup: CDR1 WNHNN, CDR2 SYGVQD (reference sequence). The CDR3 is made up of 15 amino acids. UMI-labeled 5' RACE TRB cDNA libraries were prepared from the cells. TCRdb re-called the 5' RACE reads and gives one entry per CDR3 protein, without DNA. The listing records around 150,000 distinct CDR3 sequences. The gene calls are TRBV10-1 and TRBJ2-1. What was sequenced was naive CXCR3+ CD8+ T cells from blood. The subset was: CD45RO-CCR7+CD27+CD95- naive CD8+ T cells expressing CXCR3 (TNR3+). The sequence was collected from a human donor in good health. Some clones in this sample may be carry-over from other donors' samples. CDR3 sequence reads: CASSDSASFYNEQFF.